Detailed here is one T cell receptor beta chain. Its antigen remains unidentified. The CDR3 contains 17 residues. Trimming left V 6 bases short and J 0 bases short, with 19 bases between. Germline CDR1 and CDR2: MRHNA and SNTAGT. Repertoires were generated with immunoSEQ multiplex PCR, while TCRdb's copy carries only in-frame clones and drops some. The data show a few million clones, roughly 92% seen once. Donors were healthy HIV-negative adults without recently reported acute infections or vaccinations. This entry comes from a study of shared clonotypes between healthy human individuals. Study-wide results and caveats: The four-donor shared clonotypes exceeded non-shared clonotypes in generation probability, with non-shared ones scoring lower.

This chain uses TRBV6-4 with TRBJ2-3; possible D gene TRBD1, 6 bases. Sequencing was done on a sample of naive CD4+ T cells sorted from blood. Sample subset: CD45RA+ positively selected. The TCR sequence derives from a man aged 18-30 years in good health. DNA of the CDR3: TGTGCCAGCAGGCCGCAGGGGACCCTTGCTAGCACAGATACGCAGTATTTT. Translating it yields CASRPQGTLASTDTQYF.